Presented here are 8 T cell receptor beta chains from one specimen sequenced in a study of identical twins. A single record per CDR3 protein comes from TCRdb applying MiXCR to the 5' RACE reads. The table shows around 570,000 distinct CDR3 sequences, with nearly 10% occurring only once. These sequences were also reported in another study, on yellow fever vaccine responses in identical twins.

The sequencing sample was made of PBMCs. The receptors were sampled from a woman in her late teens or twenties in good health.

This clonotype was seen repeatedly, ten times or more. V gene TRBV6-5 combines with J gene TRBJ2-5, with D uncertain. Trimming cost V 0 bases and J 2 bases, with 7 bases left between them. The CDR3 extends over 14 amino acids. Germline CDR1 is MNHEY and CDR2 is SVGAGI. The CDR3 region is CASSYSGRQETQYF. In nucleotides, the CDR3 is TGTGCCAGCAGTTACTCCGGCAGACAAGAGACCCAGTACTTC.

In its sample, this clonotype was seen a few times. The rearrangement uses TRBV25-1 and TRBJ1-6; tentatively, D is TRBD1 (6 bases). Trimming cost V 3 bases and J 7 bases, with 10 bases left between them. The germline gives CDR1 MGHDK, CDR2 SYGVNS. The CDR3 length is 14 residues. CDR3 residues: CASSEAQGNSPLHF. DNA of the CDR3: TGTGCCAGCAGTGAGGCGCAGGGGAATTCACCCCTCCACTTT.

This clonotype was observed at least ten times. The rearrangement links TRBV5-6 to TRBJ1-1; D ambiguous. Germline values: CDR1 SGHDT, CDR2 YYEEEE. V lost 6 bases and J 0 bases, leaving 18 bases between the germline ends. The CDR3 consists of 16 residues. CDR3 in amino acids: CASNSRFRGMNTEAFF. The DNA of the CDR3 is TGTGCCAGCAACTCGCGGTTCCGCGGGATGAACACTGAAGCTTTCTTT.

This chain connects TRBV5-6 to TRBJ2-1; maybe TRBD2 (6 bases). Germline V lookup: CDR1 SGHDT, CDR2 YYEEEE. Trimming took 3 bases from V and 8 from J, leaving 12 bases between them. The CDR3 runs 13 residues. The CDR3 spells CASSSDERDEQFF. The CDR3 bases are TGTGCCAGCAGCTCGGATGAGCGGGATGAGCAGTTCTTC.

The chain combines TRBV12-3 or TRBV12-4 with TRBJ2-3, with a weak D call TRBD1 (6 bases). The germline V and J ends were trimmed by 2 bases and 2 bases, with 11 bases remaining between them. CDR3 length: 15 residues. In DNA, the CDR3 is TGTGCCAGCAGTTTAAAGGACAGTTACACAGATACGCAGTATTTT. Translated, it gives CASSLKDSYTDTQYF.

There are a few counts of this clonotype. The chain recombines TRBV19 with TRBJ2-1, with TRBD2 matching over 10 bases. J lost 0 bases, V lost 7 bases, and 15 bases had no gene match. The length of the CDR3 is 19 residues. Germline V gene sequence: CDR1 LNHDA, CDR2 SQIVND (reference sequence). CDR3 nucleotides: TGTGCCAGTATCGGTATCAGCGGGAGGGCCCTCACCTCCTACAATGAGCAGTTCTTC. It specifies CASIGISGRALTSYNEQFF. Using reference TRBV19 and TRBJ2-1 for the parts outside the CDR3, the full variable domain is DGGITQSPKYLFRKEGQNVTLSCEQNLNHDAMYWYRQDPGQGLRLIYYSQIVNDFQKGDIAEGYSVSREKKESFPLTVTSAQKNPTAFYLCASIGISGRALTSYNEQFFGPGTRLTVL.

There are many counts of this clonotype. The chain has TRBV2 and TRBJ2-3, with unresolved D. Germline CDR1 and CDR2: SNHLY and FYNNEI. V dropped 7 bases and J dropped 2 bases, with 13 bases sitting between them. The CDR3 covers 14 residues. The CDR3 sequence is CASIGDQATDTQYF. The CDR3 bases are TGTGCCAGCATTGGAGATCAGGCCACAGATACGCAGTATTTT. Combining the CDR3 with reference TRBV2 and TRBJ2-3 gives the whole variable domain EPEVTQTPSHQVTQMGQEVILRCVPISNHLYFYWYRQILGQKVEFLVSFYNNEISEKSEIFDDQFSVERPDGSNFTLKIRSTKLEDSAMYFCASIGDQATDTQYFGPGTRLTVL.

The genes are TRBV6-1 and TRBJ2-1; 9 bases are shared with TRBD2. Trimming cost V 6 bases and J 0 bases; bases outside gene matches: 15. The CDR3 spans 19 residues. Germline assignment: CDR1 MNHNS and CDR2 SASEGT. The CDR3 sequence: CASSRSPWTSDFSYNEQFF. CDR3 in DNA: TGTGCCAGCAGCCGATCCCCATGGACTAGCGATTTCTCCTACAATGAGCAGTTCTTC.